These 9 T cell receptor beta chains were all obtained from the same sample, sequenced in a study of blood T cell repertoires in COVID-19. The assay was immunoSEQ multiplex PCR, and TCRdb's table has in-frame clones only and misses some. The data show just under 350,000 clones, around 88% seen once. The sample taken for sequencing was peripheral blood. These receptors were collected from a man younger than 45 with active or convalescent COVID-19.

The chain carries TRBV7-2 and TRBJ2-7, with D perhaps TRBD2 (5 bases). Germline CDR1 reads SGHTA; CDR2 reads FQGNSA. The CDR3 runs to 15 residues. Trimming cost V 5 bases and J 5 bases, with 19 bases left between them. This CDR3 reads CASSPAWGDRNEQYF. CDR3 DNA sequence: TGTGCCAGCAGCCCAGCATGGGGAGACCGAAACGAGCAGTACTTC.

CDR3 sequence: CASSHRTGSGNTIYF. The CDR3, as DNA: TGTGCCAGCAGCCACCGGACAGGCTCTGGAAACACCATATATTTT. V is TRBV6-7 and J is TRBJ1-3; 7 bases line up with TRBD1. TRBV6-7 is labeled an ORF, and its function is uncertain. CDR3 length: 15 residues. Trimming cost V 6 bases and J 0 bases; bases outside gene matches: 5.

The chain has TRBV18 and TRBJ1-4; D is ambiguous. Trimming left V 2 bases short and J 8 bases short, with 21 bases between. The CDR3 contains 17 residues. Per germline, CDR1 KGHSH and CDR2 LQKENI. DNA of the CDR3: TGTGCCAGCTCACCATATACAGCGCAGGACGGGGTCGAAAAACTGTTTTTT. Translation gives CASSPYTAQDGVEKLFF. Looking up the rest from reference TRBV18 and TRBJ1-4 gives the full variable domain: NAGVMQNPRHLVRRRGQEARLRCSPMKGHSHVYWYRQLPEEGLKFMVYLQKENIIDESGMPKERFSAEFPKEGPSILRIQQVVRGDSAAYFCASSPYTAQDGVEKLFFGSGTQLSVL.

The V and J genes are TRBV14 and TRBJ2-7, with D possibly TRBD1 on 5 matching bases. This CDR3 has 13 amino acids. The V gene lost 0 bases and the J gene lost 7 bases, with 10 bases spanning the gap. Germline V gives CDR1 SGHDN, CDR2 FVKESK. The DNA for the CDR3 is TGTGCCAGCAGCCAAGATATGGGGCGAGAGCAGTACTTC. Translated: CASSQDMGREQYF.

The chain employs TRBV30 and TRBJ1-4; TRBD1 agrees at 10 bases. This CDR3 is 17 amino acids long. V lost 2 bases, J lost 5 bases, and 11 bases stayed unmatched. CDR1 and CDR2 from the germline V gene are GTSNPN and SVGIG (reference sequence). The CDR3 DNA reads TGTGCCTGGAGTCCCAGGGAGGGACAGGGGAGGAATGAAAAACTGTTTTTT. It codes for CAWSPREGQGRNEKLFF.

The chain's CDR3 is CASTPLTGGTGELFF. The CDR3 DNA sequence: TGTGCCAGCACCCCCCTGACAGGGGGTACCGGGGAGCTGTTTTTT. The V call is TRBV7-6, the J call TRBJ2-2; 9 bases are a match to TRBD1. Germline-derived CDR1 and CDR2 are SGHVS and FNYEAQ. The CDR3 loop spans 15 amino acids. The trim removed 7 bases at V and 5 bases at J, leaving 8 bases unmatched.

This clone was found once. This sequence joins TRBV18 and TRBJ2-7, with D tentatively TRBD2 (6 bases). V was pared by 6 bases and J by 6 bases, with 18 bases between. The CDR3 contains 14 residues. Per germline, CDR1 KGHSH and CDR2 LQKENI. This CDR3 is CASSTIGGRGEQYF. The CDR3 coding sequence is TGTGCCAGCTCTACCATAGGAGGGCGTGGCGAGCAGTACTTC.

This clone was picked up one time. The chain is built from TRBV28 and TRBJ2-7, with 7 bases that match TRBD2. This CDR3 is built from 12 residues. The ends lost 6 bases at V and 7 bases at J; junction bases unmatched: 6. Germline CDR1 MDHEN, CDR2 SYDVKM. The DNA for the CDR3 is TGTGCCAGCAGGCCTCTAGCGGAAGAGCAGTACTTC. Its protein product is CASRPLAEEQYF.

V is TRBV29-1 and J is TRBJ2-1, with 9 bases fitting TRBD2. The length of the CDR3 is 18 residues. The V gene end was trimmed by 4 bases and the J gene end by 0 bases; junction bases not matched to a gene: 13. Germline assignment: CDR1 SQVTM and CDR2 ANQGSEA. The CDR3 reads CSVVQRDGGGASYNEQFF. The CDR3 region has the DNA TGCAGCGTTGTTCAGCGGGATGGCGGGGGGGCCTCCTACAATGAGCAGTTCTTC.